This T cell receptor beta chain was retrieved from a study of cytomegalovirus exposure and HLA in healthy donors. Concerning this clone itself: The target antigen is unknown.

Primers for the PCR totalled 60 Vbeta and 13 Jbeta. As processed by the authors: Later, 80 million or so unique TCR beta chains were counted in an analysis, and roughly 11 million of them were shared. The assay was immunoSEQ multiplex PCR, and TCRdb's table has in-frame clones only and misses some. Clone size and the V and J calls come from that table; the DNA yielded D and trimming. The profile shows 90,000 to 150,000 clones, around three quarters of them singletons. CDR1 and CDR2 from the germline V gene are MNHNS and SASEGT. CDR3 size: 13 residues. V gave up 2 bases and J gave up 6 bases, with 10 bases separating them. Findings of the study overall: In a later analysis, V- and J-gene trimming of beta chains associated with a DCLRE1C missense variant, replicated independently.

This receptor was identified in a man aged 50 to 60 in good health and CMV-seropositive. The V call is TRBV6-1, the J call TRBJ1-2; D gene unclear. Material for sequencing was PBMCs. CDR3 region: CASSELARDGYTF. CDR3 coding DNA: TGTGCCAGCAGTGAACTGGCGAGGGATGGCTACACCTTC.